This record covers a single T cell receptor beta chain. Its antigen is currently unknown. The sample originates from a study of a mutant IDH1 vaccine in newly diagnosed glioma. This sample's time point: week 35, safety follow-up. Vaccinated patients received 300 ug of mutant IDH1 20-mer peptide per dose, with topical imiquimod. CDR1 SQVTM and CDR2 ANQGSEA come from the germline V gene. The CDR3 sequence is 16 residues long. Trimming took 7 bases from V and 2 from J; bases not matched to a gene: 13. Here immunoSEQ multiplex PCR was the method, and the copy in TCRdb shows in-frame clones only, minus some. Here the sample spans some 54,000 clones, roughly 80% being singletons.

The V gene is TRBV29-1, the J gene TRBJ2-2; 7 positions agree with TRBD1. Material: PBMCs, obtained from a glioma patient whose treatment included an IDH1 peptide vaccine. This sequence was found in a woman between 18 and 29 years old with glioma. Here the CDR3 reads CSALRTGGVNTGELFF. The CDR3 DNA sequence: TGCAGCGCTCTCCGGACAGGAGGAGTAAACACCGGGGAGCTGTTTTTT.